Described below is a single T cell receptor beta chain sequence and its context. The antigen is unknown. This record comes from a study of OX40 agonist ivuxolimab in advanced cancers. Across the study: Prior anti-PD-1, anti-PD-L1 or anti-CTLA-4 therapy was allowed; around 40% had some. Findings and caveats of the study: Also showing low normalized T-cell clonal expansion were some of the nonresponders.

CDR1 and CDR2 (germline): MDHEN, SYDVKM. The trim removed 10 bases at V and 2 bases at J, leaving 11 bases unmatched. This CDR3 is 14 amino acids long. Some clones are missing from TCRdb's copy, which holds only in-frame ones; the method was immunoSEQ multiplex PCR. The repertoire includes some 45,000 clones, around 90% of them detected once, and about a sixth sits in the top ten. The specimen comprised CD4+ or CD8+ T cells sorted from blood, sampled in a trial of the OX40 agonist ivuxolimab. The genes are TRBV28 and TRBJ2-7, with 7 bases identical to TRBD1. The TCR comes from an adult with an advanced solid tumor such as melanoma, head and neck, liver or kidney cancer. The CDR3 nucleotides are TGTGCCACCGGCCATCGACAGGGCCCCTACGAGCAGTACTTC. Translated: CATGHRQGPYEQYF. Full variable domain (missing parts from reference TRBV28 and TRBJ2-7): DVKVTQSSRYLVKRTGEKVFLECVQDMDHENMFWYRQDPGLGLRLIYFSYDVKMKEKGDIPEGYSVSREKKERFSLILESASTNQTSMYLCATGHRQGPYEQYFGPGTRLTVT.